The clone carrying this T cell receptor (beta chain) occurred a few times. Its cognate antigen is unknown. This record belongs to a study of blood T cells in healthy people across ages. Study-level findings and limits: Unknown CMV status may confound age-related changes in expanded clones. A roughly linear fall in TCR beta diversity per million T cells was seen with increasing age.

Combining a sample-barcoded 5' primer with a J-beta primer mix, a second PCR ran for roughly 7 to 12 cycles. MiXCR was run by TCRdb on the 5' RACE reads, yielding one entry per CDR3 protein. The sample shows approximately 800,000 distinct CDR3 sequences, under 40% of them seen only once. The CDR3 extends over 19 amino acids. V was pared by 2 bases and J by 2 bases, with 16 bases of the junction left unmatched. Germline CDR1 ENHRY, CDR2 SYGVKD. Each donor was a healthy Caucasian individual from Russia, aged roughly 6 to 95. Each donor had around 9.2 milliliters of peripheral blood drawn. The origin of this receptor is a man aged 18 to 30 in good health. This chain connects TRBV10-3 to TRBJ1-1; 8 positions match TRBD1. The sample taken for sequencing was blood. In DNA, the CDR3 is TGTGCCATCAGTGAGAGAGACAGGGGCGCTCTCTGGGGTAACACTGAAGCTTTCTTT. Amino acid sequence: CAISERDRGALWGNTEAFF.